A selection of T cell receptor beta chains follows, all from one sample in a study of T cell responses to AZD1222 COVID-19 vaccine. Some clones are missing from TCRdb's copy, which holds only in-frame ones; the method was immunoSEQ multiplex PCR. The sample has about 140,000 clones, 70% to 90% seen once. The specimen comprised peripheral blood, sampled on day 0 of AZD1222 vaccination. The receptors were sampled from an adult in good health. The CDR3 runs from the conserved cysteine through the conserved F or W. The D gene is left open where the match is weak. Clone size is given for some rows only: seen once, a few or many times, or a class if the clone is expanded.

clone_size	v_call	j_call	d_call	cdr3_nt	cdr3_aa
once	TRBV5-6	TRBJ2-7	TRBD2	TGTGCCAGCAACGAGCGGGAGGTCCTTTCCTACGAGCAGTACTTC	CASNEREVLSYEQYF
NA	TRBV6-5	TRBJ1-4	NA	TGTGCCAGCAGCGTAAAGGGGTATGAAAAACTGTTTTTT	CASSVKGYEKLFF
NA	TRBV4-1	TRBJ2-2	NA	TGCGCCAGCAGCCATGGGGCTTACTTGCGGCGAGGAACCGGGGAGCTGTTTTTT	CASSHGAYLRRGTGELFF
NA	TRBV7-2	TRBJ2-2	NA	TGTGCCAGCAGCTTAGACAACACCGGGGAGCTGTTTTTT	CASSLDNTGELFF
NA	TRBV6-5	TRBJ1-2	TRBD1	TGTGCCAGCAGACCCGGACAGGGGCCGGTATATGGCTACACCTTC	CASRPGQGPVYGYTF
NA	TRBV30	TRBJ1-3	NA	TGTGCCTGGAGTGCAGGGCCAAGCTCTGGAAACACCATATATTTT	CAWSAGPSSGNTIYF
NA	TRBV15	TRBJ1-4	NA	TGTGCCACCAGCAGAGGCCGGGGCGAAGGTAATGAAAAACTGTTTTTT	CATSRGRGEGNEKLFF
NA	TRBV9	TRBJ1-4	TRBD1	TGTGCCAGCAGCGCCGGGACAGGGGCTAATGAAAAACTGTTTTTT	CASSAGTGANEKLFF
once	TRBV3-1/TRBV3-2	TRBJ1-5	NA	TGTGCCAGCAGCCAAGGTTTTTCGTGGGGGGACACAAATCAGCCCCAGCATTTT	CASSQGFSWGDTNQPQHF
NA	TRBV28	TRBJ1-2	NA	TGTGCCAGCAGTTTTCCCTGGCAGGTCTATGGCTACACCTTC	CASSFPWQVYGYTF
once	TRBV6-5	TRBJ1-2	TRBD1	TGTGCCAGCCGACAGGGTAACTATGGCTACACCTTC	CASRQGNYGYTF
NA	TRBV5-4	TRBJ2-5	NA	TGTGCCAGCAGCTTGCACGAGACCCAGTACTTC	CASSLHETQYF
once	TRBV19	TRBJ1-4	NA	TGTGCCAGTTCGTGGCAGGGAGCAACTAATGAAAAACTGTTTTTT	CASSWQGATNEKLFF
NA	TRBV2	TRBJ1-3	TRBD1	TGTGCCACTAAACAGGGGGCTGGAAACACCATATATTTT	CATKQGAGNTIYF
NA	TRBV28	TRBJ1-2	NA	TGTGCCAGCAGTTTAGAGATCACCTATTATGGCTACACCTTC	CASSLEITYYGYTF
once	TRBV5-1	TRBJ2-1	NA	TGCGCCAGCAGCTTACAGGGAAGCTCCTACAATGAGCAGTTCTTC	CASSLQGSSYNEQFF
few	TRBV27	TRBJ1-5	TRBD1	TGTGCCAGCAGTTTATCGCCAGGGGGCAATAGTCCCCAGCATTTT	CASSLSPGGNSPQHF
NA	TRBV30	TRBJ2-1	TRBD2	TGTGCCTGGAGTGTAGCGGGACTAGCGACTTACAATGAGCAGTTCTTC	CAWSVAGLATYNEQFF
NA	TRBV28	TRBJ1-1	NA	TGTGCCAGCACCATTCTCGGGGGAGAGACTGAAGCTTTCTTT	CASTILGGETEAFF
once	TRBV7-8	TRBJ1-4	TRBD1	TGTGCCAGCAGCCCAAAATCCATCGGGACAGGGGGTGAAAAACTGTTTTTT	CASSPKSIGTGGEKLFF
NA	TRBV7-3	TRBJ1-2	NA	TGTGCCAGCAGCTTAAGAGGGGGCTATGGCTACACCTTC	CASSLRGGYGYTF
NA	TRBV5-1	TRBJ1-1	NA	TGCGCCAGCAGCTCGGAGGGGTTTGGCACTGAAGCTTTCTTT	CASSSEGFGTEAFF
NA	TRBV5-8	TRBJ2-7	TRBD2	TGTGCCAGCAGCCGTCGGACTAGCGGGAGATACGAGCAGTACTTC	CASSRRTSGRYEQYF
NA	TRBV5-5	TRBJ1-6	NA	TGTGCCAGCAGCTTTGGGTTGTTTTCACCCCTCCACTTT	CASSFGLFSPLHF
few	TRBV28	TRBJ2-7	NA	TGTGCCAGCAGTTTAGCCACTAGGTCTCATTTTGACGAGCAGTACTTC	CASSLATRSHFDEQYF
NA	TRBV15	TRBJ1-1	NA	TGTGCCACCAGCAGAGAAGGAGGGCGGTACACTGAAGCTTTCTTT	CATSREGGRYTEAFF